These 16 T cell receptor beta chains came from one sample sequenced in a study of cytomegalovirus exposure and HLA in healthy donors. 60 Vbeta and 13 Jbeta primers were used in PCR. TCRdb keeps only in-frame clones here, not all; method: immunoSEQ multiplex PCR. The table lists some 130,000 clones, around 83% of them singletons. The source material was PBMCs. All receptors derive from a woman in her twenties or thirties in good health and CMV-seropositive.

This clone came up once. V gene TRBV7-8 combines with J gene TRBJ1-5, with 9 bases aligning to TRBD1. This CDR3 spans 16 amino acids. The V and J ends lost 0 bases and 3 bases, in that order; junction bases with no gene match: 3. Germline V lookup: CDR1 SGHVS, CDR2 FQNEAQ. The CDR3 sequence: CASSLAGTGPNQPQHF. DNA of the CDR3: TGTGCCAGCAGCTTAGCCGGGACAGGGCCCAATCAGCCCCAGCATTTT.

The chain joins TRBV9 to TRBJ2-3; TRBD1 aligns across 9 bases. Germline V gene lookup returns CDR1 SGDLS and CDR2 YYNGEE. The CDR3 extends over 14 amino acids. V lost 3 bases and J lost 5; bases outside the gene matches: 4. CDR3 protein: CASSGGTGLDTQYF. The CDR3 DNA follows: TGTGCCAGCAGCGGGGGGACAGGGCTAGATACGCAGTATTTT. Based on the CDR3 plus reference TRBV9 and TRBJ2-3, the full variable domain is DSGVTQTPKHLITATGQRVTLRCSPRSGDLSVYWYQQSLDQGLQFLIQYYNGEERAKGNILERFSAQQFPDLHSELNLSSLELGDSALYFCASSGGTGLDTQYFGPGTRLTVL.

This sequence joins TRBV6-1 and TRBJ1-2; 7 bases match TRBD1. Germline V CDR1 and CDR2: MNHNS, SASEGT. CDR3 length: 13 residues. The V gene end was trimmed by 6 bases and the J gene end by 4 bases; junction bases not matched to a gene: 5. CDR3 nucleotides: TGTGCCAGCAGGCCGGGACAGCCCTATGGCTACACCTTC. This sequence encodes CASRPGQPYGYTF.

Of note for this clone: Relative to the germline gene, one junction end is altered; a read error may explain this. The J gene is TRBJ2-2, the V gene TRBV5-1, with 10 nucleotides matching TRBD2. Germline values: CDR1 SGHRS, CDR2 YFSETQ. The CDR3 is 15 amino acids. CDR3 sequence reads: CASSLELAGSGELFF. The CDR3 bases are TGCGCCAGCAGCTTGGAACTAGCGGGATCCGGAGAGCTGTTTTTT.

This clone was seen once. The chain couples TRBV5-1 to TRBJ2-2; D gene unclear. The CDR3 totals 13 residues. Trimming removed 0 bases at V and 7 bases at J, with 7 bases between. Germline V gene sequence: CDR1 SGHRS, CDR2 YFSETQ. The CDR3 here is CASSLAVNGELFF. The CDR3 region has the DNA TGCGCCAGCAGCTTGGCGGTGAACGGGGAGCTGTTTTTT.

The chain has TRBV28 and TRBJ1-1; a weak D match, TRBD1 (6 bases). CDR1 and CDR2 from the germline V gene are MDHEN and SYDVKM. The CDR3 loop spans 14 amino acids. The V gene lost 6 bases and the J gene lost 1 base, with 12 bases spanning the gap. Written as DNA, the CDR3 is TGTGCCAGCAGAACCGGGACAACGAACACTGAAGCTTTCTTT. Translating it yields CASRTGTTNTEAFF.

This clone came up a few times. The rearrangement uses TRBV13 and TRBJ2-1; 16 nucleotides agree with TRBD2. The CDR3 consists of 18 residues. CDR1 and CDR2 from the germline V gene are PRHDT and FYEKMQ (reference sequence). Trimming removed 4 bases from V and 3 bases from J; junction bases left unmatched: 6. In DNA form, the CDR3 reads TGTGCCAGCAGCTCCGGGACTAGCGGGGGGGCGGTCTACAATGAGCAGTTCTTC. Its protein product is CASSSGTSGGAVYNEQFF. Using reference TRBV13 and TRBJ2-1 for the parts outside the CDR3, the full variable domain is AAGVIQSPRHLIKEKRETATLKCYPIPRHDTVYWYQQGPGQDPQFLISFYEKMQSDKGSIPDRFSAQQFSDYHSELNMSSLELGDSALYFCASSSGTSGGAVYNEQFFGPGTRLTVL.

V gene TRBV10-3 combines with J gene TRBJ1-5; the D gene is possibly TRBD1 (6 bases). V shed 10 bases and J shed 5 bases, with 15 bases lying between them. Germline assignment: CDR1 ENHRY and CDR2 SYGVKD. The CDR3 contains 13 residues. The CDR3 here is CATLRDKDQPQHF. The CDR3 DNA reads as TGTGCCACCCTCCGGGACAAAGATCAGCCCCAGCATTTT.

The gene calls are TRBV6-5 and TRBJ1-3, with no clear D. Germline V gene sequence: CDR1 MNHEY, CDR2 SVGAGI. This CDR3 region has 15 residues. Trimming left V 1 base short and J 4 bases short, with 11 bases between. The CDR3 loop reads CASSYWSVEGNTIYF. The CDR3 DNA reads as TGTGCCAGCAGTTACTGGTCAGTCGAAGGAAACACCATATATTTT.

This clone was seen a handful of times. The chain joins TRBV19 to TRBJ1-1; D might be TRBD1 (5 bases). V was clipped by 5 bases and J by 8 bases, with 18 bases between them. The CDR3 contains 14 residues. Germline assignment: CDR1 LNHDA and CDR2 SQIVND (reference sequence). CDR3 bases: TGTGCCAGTAGTTCCCCCGGGGGGACGGGGGAAGCTTTCTTT. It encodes CASSSPGGTGEAFF.

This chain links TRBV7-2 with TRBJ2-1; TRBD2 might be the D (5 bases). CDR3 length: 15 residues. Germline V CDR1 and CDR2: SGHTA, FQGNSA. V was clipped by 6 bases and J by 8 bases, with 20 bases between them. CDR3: CASSSPEGLIYEQFF. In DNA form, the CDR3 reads TGTGCCAGCAGTTCCCCCGAGGGCCTCATCTATGAGCAGTTCTTC.

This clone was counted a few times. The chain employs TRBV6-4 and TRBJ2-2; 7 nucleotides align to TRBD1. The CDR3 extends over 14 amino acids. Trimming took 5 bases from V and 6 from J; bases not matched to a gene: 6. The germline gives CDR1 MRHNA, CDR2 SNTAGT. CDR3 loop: CASSSQGDAGELFF. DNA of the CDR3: TGTGCCAGCAGTTCTCAGGGGGACGCCGGGGAGCTGTTTTTT.

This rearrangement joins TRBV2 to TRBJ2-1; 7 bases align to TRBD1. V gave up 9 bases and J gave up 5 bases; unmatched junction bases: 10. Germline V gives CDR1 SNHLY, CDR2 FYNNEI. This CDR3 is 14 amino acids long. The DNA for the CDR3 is TGTGCCAGTTCAGGGGGTATAGAAAACAATGAGCAGTTCTTC. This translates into CASSGGIENNEQFF.

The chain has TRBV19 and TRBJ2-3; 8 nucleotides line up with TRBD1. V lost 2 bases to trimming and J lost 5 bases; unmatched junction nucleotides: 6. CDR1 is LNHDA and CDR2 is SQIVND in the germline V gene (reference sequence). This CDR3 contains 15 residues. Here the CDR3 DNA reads TGTGCCAGTAGTATACAGGGCAGGGGGCTAGATACGCAGTATTTT. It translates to CASSIQGRGLDTQYF.

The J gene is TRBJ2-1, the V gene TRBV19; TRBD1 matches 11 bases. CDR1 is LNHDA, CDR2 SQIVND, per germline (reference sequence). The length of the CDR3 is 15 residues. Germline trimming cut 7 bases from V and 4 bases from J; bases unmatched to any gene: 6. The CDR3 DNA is TGTGCCAGTAATACCGGGACAGGGGGATACAATGAGCAGTTCTTC. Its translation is CASNTGTGGYNEQFF.

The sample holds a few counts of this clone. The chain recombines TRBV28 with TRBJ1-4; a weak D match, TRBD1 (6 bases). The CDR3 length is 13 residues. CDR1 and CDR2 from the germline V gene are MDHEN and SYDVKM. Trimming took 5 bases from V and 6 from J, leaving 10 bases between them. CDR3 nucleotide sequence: TGTGCCAGCAGTCTGAGACAGGATGAAAAACTGTTTTTT. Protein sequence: CASSLRQDEKLFF.